This T cell receptor beta chain is drawn from a study of blood T cell repertoires in COVID-19. Study-level information: From the United States, Italy and Spain came samples of acute and convalescent COVID-19. Sources were T cells, B-cell-depleted T cells, or PBMCs; the material itself was cDNA or gDNA.

Germline V gene lookup returns CDR1 SGHNT and CDR2 YENEEA. Trimming at V came to 5 bases and at J to 3 bases, leaving 6 bases not matched to a gene. The length of the CDR3 is 15 residues. In the authors' methods: From reference gene primer amplification, estimates of nucleated cell counts were derived. Libraries were prepared by immunoSEQ multiplex PCR; TCRdb keeps only in-frame clonotypes and omits some of them. The V and J calls and clone size come from that table; D and trimming were worked out from the DNA. Of about 53,000 clones in the sample, 70% to 85% were seen once. Sequencing used peripheral blood. The TCR was taken from a human donor in a cohort sampled during active COVID-19. The chain links TRBV11-3 to TRBJ2-2, with 7 bases matching TRBD1. CDR3 protein: CASSLQGSHTGELFF. CDR3 in DNA: TGTGCCAGCAGCCTACAGGGGAGCCACACCGGGGAGCTGTTTTTT. The full variable domain, completed using reference TRBV11-3 and TRBJ2-2, is EAGVVQSPRYKIIEKKQPVAFWCNPISGHNTLYWYLQNLGQGPELLIRYENEEAVDDSQLPKDRFSAERLKGVDSTLKIQPAELGDSAVYLCASSLQGSHTGELFFGEGSRLTVL.